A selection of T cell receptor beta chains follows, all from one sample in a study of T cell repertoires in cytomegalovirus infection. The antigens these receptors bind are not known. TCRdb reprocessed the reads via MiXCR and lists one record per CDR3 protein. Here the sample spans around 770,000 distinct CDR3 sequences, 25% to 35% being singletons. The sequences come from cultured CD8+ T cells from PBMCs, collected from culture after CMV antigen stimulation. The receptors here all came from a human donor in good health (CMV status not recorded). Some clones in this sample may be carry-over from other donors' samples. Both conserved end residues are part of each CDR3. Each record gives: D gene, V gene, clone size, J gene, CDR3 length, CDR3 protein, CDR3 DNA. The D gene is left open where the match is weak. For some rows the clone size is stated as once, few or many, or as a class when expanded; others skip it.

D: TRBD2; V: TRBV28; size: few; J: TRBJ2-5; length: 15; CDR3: CASSRLAGYQETQYF; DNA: TGTGCCAGCAGCCGACTAGCGGGGTACCAAGAGACCCAGTACTTC
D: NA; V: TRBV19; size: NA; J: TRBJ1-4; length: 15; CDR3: CASSSVPPGAEKLFF; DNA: TGTGCCAGTAGTTCGGTCCCGCCGGGAGCTGAAAAACTGTTTTTT
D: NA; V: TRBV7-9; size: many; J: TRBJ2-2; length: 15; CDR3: CASSWRAGNTGELFF; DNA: TGTGCCAGCAGCTGGAGGGCGGGGAACACCGGGGAGCTGTTTTTT
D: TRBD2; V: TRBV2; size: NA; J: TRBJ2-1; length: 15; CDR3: CARPRLAGGHNEQFF; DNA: TGTGCCAGGCCACGACTAGCGGGGGGACACAATGAGCAGTTCTTC
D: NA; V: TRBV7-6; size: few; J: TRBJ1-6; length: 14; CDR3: CASSLGGFDSPLHF; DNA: TGTGCCAGCAGCTTGGGAGGGTTCGATTCACCCCTCCACTTT
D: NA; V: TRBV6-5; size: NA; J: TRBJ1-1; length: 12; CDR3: CASSYGTSDAFF; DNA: TGTGCCAGCAGTTACGGGACATCTGATGCTTTCTTT
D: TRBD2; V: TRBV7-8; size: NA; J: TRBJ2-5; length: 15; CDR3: CASSAELAGGETQYF; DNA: TGTGCCAGCAGCGCAGAACTAGCGGGGGGTGAGACCCAGTACTTC
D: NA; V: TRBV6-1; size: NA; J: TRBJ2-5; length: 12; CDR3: CASSAGEETQYF; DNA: TGTGCCAGCAGTGCAGGAGAAGAGACCCAGTACTTC
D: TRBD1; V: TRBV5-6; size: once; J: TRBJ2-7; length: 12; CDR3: CASSNRGNEQYF; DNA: TGTGCCAGCAGCAACAGGGGCAACGAGCAGTACTTC
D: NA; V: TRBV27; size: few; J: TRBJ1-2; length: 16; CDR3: CASSLSTPWGNYGYTF; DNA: TGTGCCAGCAGTTTATCGACTCCCTGGGGGAACTATGGCTACACCTTC
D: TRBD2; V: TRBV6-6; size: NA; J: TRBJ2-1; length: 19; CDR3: CASSYNPEAERGSYNEQFF; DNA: TGTGCCAGCAGTTACAATCCGGAGGCGGAGCGGGGCTCCTACAATGAGCAGTTCTTC
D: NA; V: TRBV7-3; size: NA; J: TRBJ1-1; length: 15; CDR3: CASSLPSDGGTEAFF; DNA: TGTGCCAGCAGCTTGCCTAGCGACGGAGGCACTGAAGCTTTCTTT
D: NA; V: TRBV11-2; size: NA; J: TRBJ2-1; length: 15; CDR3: CASSLGGKVYNEQFF; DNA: TGTGCCAGCAGCTTAGGGGGGAAAGTGTACAATGAGCAGTTCTTC
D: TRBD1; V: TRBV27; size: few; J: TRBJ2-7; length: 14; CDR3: CASTSGTGAYEQYF; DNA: TGTGCCAGCACAAGCGGGACAGGGGCCTACGAGCAGTACTTC
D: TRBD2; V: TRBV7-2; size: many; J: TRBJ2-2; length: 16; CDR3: CASSLRLAGGLGELFF; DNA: TGTGCCAGCAGCTTACGACTAGCGGGGGGGCTGGGGGAGCTGTTTTTT
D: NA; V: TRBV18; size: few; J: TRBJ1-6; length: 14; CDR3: CASSPPGENSPLHF; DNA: TGTGCCAGCTCACCACCGGGAGAGAATTCACCCCTCCACTTT
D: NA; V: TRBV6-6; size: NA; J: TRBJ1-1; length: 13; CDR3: CASQIGGNTEAFF; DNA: TGTGCCAGCCAAATAGGGGGGAACACTGAAGCTTTCTTT
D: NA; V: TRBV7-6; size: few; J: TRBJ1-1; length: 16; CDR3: CASSLKSGIRDTEAFF; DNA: TGTGCCAGCAGCTTAAAAAGCGGGATTCGGGACACTGAAGCTTTCTTT
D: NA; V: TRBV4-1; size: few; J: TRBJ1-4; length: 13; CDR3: CASSQVRDEKLFF; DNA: TGCGCCAGCAGCCAAGTTAGGGATGAAAAACTGTTTTTT
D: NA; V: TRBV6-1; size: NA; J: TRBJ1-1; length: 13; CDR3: CASRTLGSTEAFF; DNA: TGTGCCAGCAGGACATTGGGGAGCACTGAAGCTTTCTTT
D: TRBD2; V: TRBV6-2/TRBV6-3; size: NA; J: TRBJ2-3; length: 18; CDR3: CASSYSLRLAGGSDTQYF; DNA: TGTGCCAGCAGTTACTCGCTTCGACTAGCGGGGGGGTCAGATACGCAGTATTTT
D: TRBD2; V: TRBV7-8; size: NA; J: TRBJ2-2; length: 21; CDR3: CASSLFALGTSDPMNTGELFF; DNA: TGTGCCAGCAGCTTATTTGCCTTAGGGACTAGCGACCCAATGAACACCGGGGAGCTGTTTTTT
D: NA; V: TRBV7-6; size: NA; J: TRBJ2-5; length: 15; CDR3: CASSLLGGVGETQYF; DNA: TGTGCCAGCAGCTTACTAGGAGGCGTTGGGGAGACCCAGTACTTC
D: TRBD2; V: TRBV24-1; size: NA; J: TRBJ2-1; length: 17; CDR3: CATSSPLGGGPDNEQFF; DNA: TGTGCCACCAGTTCCCCCCTCGGCGGGGGGCCAGACAATGAGCAGTTCTTC
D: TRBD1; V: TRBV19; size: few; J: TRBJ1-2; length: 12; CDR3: CASKAGGAGYTF; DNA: TGTGCCAGTAAAGCAGGGGGCGCTGGCTACACCTTC
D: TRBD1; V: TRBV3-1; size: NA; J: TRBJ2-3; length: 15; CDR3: CASSPWDSHTDTQYF; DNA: TGTGCCAGCAGCCCCTGGGACAGTCACACAGATACGCAGTATTTT